This paragraph covers one T cell receptor (beta chain) sequence. An input of roughly 0.5 to 1 ug of RNA was subjected to reverse transcription using random hexamers. MiXCR, applied by TCRdb to the immunoSEQ multiplex PCR reads, yields one record per CDR3 protein. The sample has about 300,000 distinct CDR3 sequences, 90% to 95% seen once; the top ten hold roughly 0.064%. The sample comes from a study of CD8 T cells in Susac syndrome. This CDR3 contains 17 residues. CDR1 and CDR2 from the germline V gene are LGHNA and YSLEER. The V end lost 4 bases, the J end lost 6 bases, and 22 bases lay between the germline ends.

This clonotype was sampled from a human donor with multiple sclerosis. The chain recombines TRBV4-3 with TRBJ2-1, with a possible D match to TRBD1 (8 bases). Sequenced sample: CD4+ T cells from PBMCs. In DNA form, the CDR3 reads TGCGCCAGCAGCCGCCGGACAGGGAGGGATGGGGTCAATGAGCAGTTCTTC. This translates into CASSRRTGRDGVNEQFF.